Shown below are 28 T cell receptor beta chains from a single sample sequenced in a study of spatial heterogeneity in lung cancer. TCRdb fed the 5' RACE reads into MiXCR, producing one record per CDR3 protein. In the table there are about 52,000 distinct CDR3 sequences, 7.4% of which are singletons. Time point meaning: blood at routine non-recurrence follow-up after resection. No cells were sorted before sequencing. The whole RNA sequenced was extracted from tumor, nontumor lung or frozen PBMC. This specimen was PBMCs, taken at follow-up. The source of these receptors is a female donor with early-stage non-small cell lung cancer.

This clonotype was recorded many times. The CDR3 DNA reads TGTGCCTGGAGTACCTTGGGGAGACGGACTGAAGCTTTCTTT. Its translation: CAWSTLGRRTEAFF. The chain recombines TRBV30 with TRBJ1-1; no definite D call. There are 14 residues in the CDR3. The V and J ends lost 2 bases and 5 bases respectively, with 15 bases between them. Germline loops: CDR1 GTSNPN, CDR2 SVGIG (reference sequence). Full variable domain (missing parts from reference TRBV30 and TRBJ1-1): SQTIHQWPATLVQPVGSPLSLECTVEGTSNPNLYWYRQAAGRGLQLLFYSVGIGQISSEVPQNLSASRPQDRQFILSSKKLLLSDSGFYLCAWSTLGRRTEAFFGQGTRLTVV.

The chain carries TRBV20-1 and TRBJ2-3, with 10 bases lining up with TRBD2. Germline CDR1 DFQATT, CDR2 SNEGSKA (reference sequence). CDR3 length: 20 amino acids. The J segment lost 0 bases and the V segment lost 3 bases, leaving 18 bases of the junction unmatched. CDR3 bases: TGCAGTGCTAGGAGGCCGCAGGGGAGCGGGGGGGTTGCTAGCACAGATACGCAGTATTTT. This codes for CSARRPQGSGGVASTDTQYF.

This clonotype was picked up many times. This chain uses TRBV6-2 or TRBV6-3 with TRBJ1-2; weak D call: TRBD1 (5 bases). Between the trimmed V and J ends, which lost 7 bases and 4 bases, there was a span of 16 bases. This CDR3 spans 14 amino acids. Germline V CDR1 and CDR2: MNHEY, SVGEGT. The CDR3 loop reads CASNLRDASYGYTF. The CDR3 DNA reads as TGTGCCAGCAATCTCCGGGACGCTTCCTATGGCTACACCTTC.

This clonotype showed up many times. The gene calls are TRBV7-2 and TRBJ1-4, with D possibly TRBD1 on 6 matching bases. This CDR3 comprises 14 residues. Trimming pared 5 bases from V and 10 bases from J, leaving 17 bases between. Per germline, CDR1 SGHTA and CDR2 FQGNSA. The CDR3 protein is CASSIRSGVGKLFF. For the CDR3, the DNA is TGTGCCAGCAGCATTCGATCAGGGGTCGGAAAACTGTTTTTT.

The chain has TRBV7-6 and TRBJ2-7; 10 bases are shared with TRBD2. Trimming at V came to 3 bases and at J to 10 bases, leaving 6 bases not matched to a gene. CDR3 length: 13 amino acids. Germline CDR1 and CDR2: SGHVS and FNYEAQ. CDR3 sequence reads: CASSFTSGVSQYF. The CDR3, as DNA: TGTGCCAGCAGCTTTACTAGCGGGGTATCCCAGTACTTC.

This clonotype was detected many times. This chain links TRBV7-9 with TRBJ2-3; 8 positions agree with TRBD1. This CDR3 comprises 15 residues. With V trimmed by 5 bases and J by 0 bases, 4 bases remained unmatched. Germline V gives CDR1 SEHNR, CDR2 FQNEAQ (reference sequence). CDR3 DNA: TGTGCCAGCAGCCCGACAGGGGCTAGCACAGATACGCAGTATTTT. This gives the protein CASSPTGASTDTQYF.

This clonotype was seen more than once but under ten times. The CDR3 sequence: CASSQGGEAFF. The CDR3 DNA is TGTGCCAGCAGCCAAGGAGGTGAAGCTTTCTTT. The chain has TRBV3-1 and TRBJ1-1, with unresolved D. The V gene's germline CDR1 is LGHDT and CDR2 YNNKEL (reference sequence). The CDR3 consists of 11 residues. Trimming cost V 1 base and J 7 bases, with 4 bases left between them.

This clonotype was detected ten times or more. The gene calls are TRBV7-8 and TRBJ2-7; D is unclear. The V gene's germline CDR1 is SGHVS and CDR2 FQNEAQ. The CDR3 is made up of 12 amino acids. Trimming stripped 2 bases from V and 6 bases from J, with 8 bases between. The CDR3 loop is CASSLTAGEQYF. The CDR3 coding sequence is TGTGCCAGCAGCTTAACGGCCGGCGAGCAGTACTTC.

This chain links TRBV7-2 with TRBJ1-1; D is perhaps TRBD1 (6 bases). Germline V gene sequence: CDR1 SGHTA, CDR2 FQGNSA. This CDR3 spans 14 amino acids. Trimming shortened V by 5 bases and J by 4 bases, and 14 bases separated the two germline ends. CDR3 sequence: CASSELTGFTEAFF. Here the CDR3 DNA reads TGTGCCAGCAGCGAACTTACAGGGTTCACTGAAGCTTTCTTT.

Written as DNA, the CDR3 is TGTGCCATCAGTGTAGACTTCCAAGAGACCCAGTACTTC. This sequence encodes CAISVDFQETQYF. The J gene is TRBJ2-5, the V gene TRBV10-3, with D unclear. CDR1 and CDR2 from the germline V gene are ENHRY and SYGVKD. V lost 4 bases to trimming and J lost 1 base, with 7 bases between them. CDR3 length: 13 residues.

This clonotype occurred a few times. V and J are TRBV20-1 and TRBJ1-1; 7 bases match TRBD1. Germline CDR1 is DFQATT and CDR2 is SNEGSKA (reference sequence). This CDR3 spans 15 amino acids. The V segment lost 5 bases and the J segment 1 base; nucleotides outside the gene matches: 10. The CDR3 loop is CSAGDSANSNTEAFF. CDR3 DNA: TGCAGTGCTGGGGACAGCGCTAATTCGAACACTGAAGCTTTCTTT.

The chain joins TRBV29-1 to TRBJ2-6, with D hard to call. Germline V gene sequence: CDR1 SQVTM, CDR2 ANQGSEA. Between the trimmed V and J ends, which lost 5 bases and 0 bases, there was a span of 14 bases. This CDR3 is built from 16 residues. CDR3: CSVLFPRSSGANVLTF. CDR3 DNA: TGCAGCGTTCTGTTCCCTCGATCCTCTGGGGCCAACGTCCTGACTTTC.

This clonotype was counted ten times or more. V usage is TRBV7-2 and J usage is TRBJ2-1; 9 bases agree with TRBD2. Germline CDR1 reads SGHTA; CDR2 reads FQGNSA. This CDR3 comprises 17 residues. V lost 5 bases to trimming and J lost 8 bases; unmatched junction nucleotides: 16. CDR3 DNA: TGTGCCAGCAGCACGCCCCCCGGGACTAGCAATCTCTATGAGCAGTTCTTC. It encodes CASSTPPGTSNLYEQFF. Complete variable domain (other parts from reference TRBV7-2 and TRBJ2-1): GAGVSQSPSNKVTEKGKDVELRCDPISGHTALYWYRQSLGQGLEFLIYFQGNSAPDKSGLPSDRFSAERTGGSVSTLTIQRTQQEDSAVYLCASSTPPGTSNLYEQFFGPGTRLTVL.

The V gene is TRBV20-1, the J gene TRBJ2-3, with D tentatively TRBD1 (5 bases). Deletions cut 5 bases from V and 4 bases from J, with 13 bases between. CDR1 and CDR2 from the germline V gene are DFQATT and SNEGSKA (reference sequence). The CDR3 runs to 13 residues. The CDR3 DNA reads TGCAGTGCTGGTCGCCTCAGGGCAGATACGCAGTATTTT. Protein product: CSAGRLRADTQYF.

The table lists this clonotype with a few counts. The chain links TRBV5-1 to TRBJ1-2, with D possibly TRBD1 on 6 matching bases. The germline CDR1 and CDR2 sequences are SGHRS and YFSETQ. The CDR3 has 14 residues. V dropped 6 bases and J dropped 2 bases, with 14 bases sitting between them. CDR3 sequence reads: CASKGEGENYGYTF. CDR3 sequence (DNA): TGCGCCAGCAAAGGTGAGGGGGAAAACTATGGCTACACCTTC.

CDR3 coding DNA: TGTGCCAGCAGACTACAGGGGAACACTGAAGCTTTCTTT. This codes for CASRLQGNTEAFF. The rearrangement links TRBV12-3 or TRBV12-4 to TRBJ1-1; weak D call: TRBD1 (6 bases). The ends were cut back, 6 bases at V and 1 base at J, with 9 bases in the middle. There are 13 residues in the CDR3.

This clonotype was seen at least ten times. This chain links TRBV15 with TRBJ2-2; tentative D call: TRBD1 (6 bases). Germline CDR1 LNHNV, CDR2 YYDKDF (reference sequence). This CDR3 has 15 residues. The ends were cut back, 4 bases at V and 4 bases at J, with 13 bases in the middle. The CDR3, as DNA: TGTGCCACCAGCACCAGGGGTATGGGCACCGGGGAGCTGTTTTTT. Translated: CATSTRGMGTGELFF.

Only a few counts were recorded for this clonotype. V and J are TRBV20-1 and TRBJ1-1; D is possibly TRBD1 (5 bases). Germline assignment: CDR1 DFQATT and CDR2 SNEGSKA (reference sequence). The CDR3 has 14 amino acids. V gave up 6 bases and J gave up 0 bases, with 14 bases separating them. CDR3 protein: CSAPLQDMNTEAFF. CDR3 in DNA: TGCAGTGCACCCCTACAGGATATGAACACTGAAGCTTTCTTT.

This clonotype was found many times. The rearrangement joins TRBV5-1 to TRBJ2-5, with 10 nucleotides matching TRBD1. V was clipped by 2 bases and J by 5 bases; unmatched bases: 3. The CDR3 has 14 amino acids. In germline, CDR1 is SGHRS, CDR2 YFSETQ. The CDR3: CASSLGTGDETQYF. CDR3 DNA: TGCGCCAGCAGCTTAGGGACAGGGGATGAGACCCAGTACTTC.

Many counts were recorded for this clonotype. V gene TRBV7-9 combines with J gene TRBJ2-7, with 8 bases fitting TRBD1. The CDR3 is 13 amino acids. The junction had 6 bases not matched to a gene; V was cut back by 5 bases and J by 6 bases. CDR1 and CDR2 (germline): SEHNR, FQNEAQ (reference sequence). Written as DNA, the CDR3 is TGTGCCAGCAGCCTTCGGACAGGGCGCGAGCAGTACTTC. Amino acids: CASSLRTGREQYF.

This clonotype has at least ten counts. The gene calls are TRBV7-9 and TRBJ1-1; the match to TRBD1 covers 10 bases. This CDR3 is 14 amino acids long. Germline values: CDR1 SEHNR, CDR2 FQNEAQ (reference sequence). V gave up 6 bases and J gave up 8 bases; unmatched junction bases: 9. The CDR3 DNA follows: TGTGCCAGCAGTAGGCCGGGACAGGGGACCGAAGCTTTCTTT. This sequence encodes CASSRPGQGTEAFF.

The chain employs TRBV11-3 and TRBJ2-2; D is uncertain. Germline values: CDR1 SGHNT, CDR2 YENEEA. Trimming left V 5 bases short and J 7 bases short, with 8 bases between. The CDR3 has 12 amino acids. The CDR3 DNA reads as TGTGCCAGCAGCCCGCTGGGCGGGGAGCTGTTTTTT. It codes for CASSPLGGELFF. The full variable domain, with the rest looked up from reference TRBV11-3 and TRBJ2-2, is EAGVVQSPRYKIIEKKQPVAFWCNPISGHNTLYWYLQNLGQGPELLIRYENEEAVDDSQLPKDRFSAERLKGVDSTLKIQPAELGDSAVYLCASSPLGGELFFGEGSRLTVL.

In this sample, this clonotype turned up many times. The V call is TRBV9, the J call TRBJ1-2, with TRBD1 matching over 8 bases. CDR1 is SGDLS and CDR2 is YYNGEE in the germline V gene. J gave up 3 bases and V 0 bases, and 4 bases lay outside the gene matches. The CDR3 extends over 15 amino acids. CDR3 sequence: CASSVEGDRYYGYTF. The DNA for the CDR3 is TGTGCCAGCAGCGTAGAAGGGGACAGGTACTATGGCTACACCTTC.

V gene TRBV7-2 combines with J gene TRBJ2-3; TRBD2 agrees at 13 bases. Germline CDR1 and CDR2: SGHTA and FQGNSA. V lost 3 bases and J lost 0; bases outside the gene matches: 12. CDR3 length: 20 amino acids. DNA of the CDR3: TGTGCCAGCAGCTTTCTACCCGGGACTAGCGGGGCCCCGAGCACAGATACGCAGTATTTT. Amino acid sequence: CASSFLPGTSGAPSTDTQYF.

The chain carries TRBV7-9 and TRBJ2-5, with 7 bases matching TRBD2. The CDR3 is 15 amino acids. J lost 1 base, V lost 4 bases, and 6 bases had no gene match. CDR1 SEHNR and CDR2 FQNEAQ come from the germline V gene (reference sequence). This chain's CDR3 is CASSSAGDPQETQYF. The CDR3 nucleotides read TGTGCCAGCAGCTCCGCGGGGGACCCCCAAGAGACCCAGTACTTC.

This clonotype was observed a few times. As DNA, the CDR3 is TGTGCCAGCAGTTCCGGGATCCTAATTCAGTACTTC. Protein product: CASSSGILIQYF. The rearrangement uses TRBV28 and TRBJ2-4; tentative D call: TRBD2 (5 bases). CDR1 is MDHEN, CDR2 SYDVKM, per germline. V lost 4 bases to trimming and J lost 10 bases, with 11 bases between them. CDR3 length: 12 amino acids.

The gene calls are TRBV3-1 and TRBJ2-1; D is undetermined. Looked up from germline, CDR1 is LGHDT and CDR2 is YNNKEL (reference sequence). V was pared by 0 bases and J by 15 bases, with 15 bases between. This CDR3 comprises 13 residues. The CDR3 DNA reads TGTGCCAGCAGCCAAGATTGGGTAGATCGACGGTTCTTC. It translates to CASSQDWVDRRFF.

This clonotype was seen repeatedly, ten times or more. V usage is TRBV5-1 and J usage is TRBJ2-2; D might be TRBD1 or TRBD2, each matching 6 bases. Trimming removed 4 bases at V and 6 bases at J, with 7 bases between. Per germline, CDR1 SGHRS and CDR2 YFSETQ. The CDR3 loop spans 12 amino acids. The CDR3, as DNA: TGCGCCAGCAGCGGGGGGCCCGGGGAGCTGTTTTTT. This encodes CASSGGPGELFF.